This T cell receptor (beta chain) was recovered during a study of beta chain features in type 1 diabetes. Overall study results and limits: Reduced insertions and increased deletions marked VDJ junctions in type 1 diabetes patients. For patients, the naive, central memory and Treg TCRB repertoires appeared more alike than for healthy donors. Moderate but significant shortening of TCRB CDR3s was recorded in all four CD4+ subsets from Type 1 diabetes patients.

Notes on this clone: Its antigen is currently unknown.

Sequencing targeted expressed TCRB transcripts, as all isolated RNA had been reverse transcribed. Libraries were prepared by immunoSEQ multiplex PCR; TCRdb keeps only in-frame clonotypes and omits some of them. The data show about 300,000 clones, roughly 14% seen once. Sequenced: naive CD4+ T cells from blood. The TCR originated in a woman aged 18-30 years with type 1 diabetes.

CDR3 in DNA: TGTGCCAGTAGCCCCCGCCGGGATAGGGTGGGGTACAATGAGCAGTTCTTC. As protein: CASSPRRDRVGYNEQFF. The chain couples TRBV19 to TRBJ2-1, with D possibly being TRBD2 (5 bases). The CDR3 runs 17 residues. CDR1 LNHDA and CDR2 SQIVND come from the germline V gene (reference sequence). Trimming removed 6 bases at V and 4 bases at J, with 22 bases between.